This T cell receptor (beta chain) was recorded in a study of blood T cell repertoires in COVID-19. This clone has just one count. Method: immunoSEQ multiplex PCR; TCRdb's copy keeps in-frame clones and lacks some. The table records a few hundred thousand clones, approximately 83% of them present only once. The specimen sequenced was peripheral blood. The TCR comes from a woman aged 70 to 79 with acute or convalescent COVID-19.

The CDR3 sequence is CASSSLGGAANEQFF. CDR3 nucleotide sequence: TGTGCCAGCAGCTCCCTTGGGGGGGCGGCCAATGAGCAGTTCTTC. This chain links TRBV11-3 with TRBJ2-1, with D perhaps matching TRBD2 (7 bases). Trimming left V 4 bases short and J 6 bases short, with 16 bases between. Germline V gene lookup returns CDR1 SGHNT and CDR2 YENEEA. CDR3 size: 15 residues.